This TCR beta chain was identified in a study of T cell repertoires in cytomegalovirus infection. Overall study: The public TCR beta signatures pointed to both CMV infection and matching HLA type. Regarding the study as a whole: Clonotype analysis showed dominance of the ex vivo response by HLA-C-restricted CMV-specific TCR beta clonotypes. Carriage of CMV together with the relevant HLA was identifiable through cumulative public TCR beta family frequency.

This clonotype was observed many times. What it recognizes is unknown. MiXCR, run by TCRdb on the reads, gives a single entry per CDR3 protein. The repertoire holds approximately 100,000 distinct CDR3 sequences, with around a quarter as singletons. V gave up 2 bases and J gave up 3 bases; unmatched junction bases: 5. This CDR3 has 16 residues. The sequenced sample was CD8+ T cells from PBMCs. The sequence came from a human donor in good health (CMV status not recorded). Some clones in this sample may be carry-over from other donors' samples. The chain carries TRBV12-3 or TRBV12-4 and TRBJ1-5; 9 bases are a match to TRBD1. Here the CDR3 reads CASSLKDRGVNQPQHF. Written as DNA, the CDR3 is TGTGCCAGCAGTTTAAAGGACAGGGGAGTCAATCAGCCCCAGCATTTT.